The 32 T cell receptor beta chains below were found in one sample sequenced in a study of tumor and adjacent non-tumor tissue in lung cancer. A modified ARM-PCR protocol with three rounds of nested PCR amplified TCRbeta. MiXCR, run by TCRdb on the multiplex PCR reads, gives a single entry per CDR3 protein. The sample records under 75,000 distinct CDR3 sequences, around 70% being singletons. The template was RNA from unsorted bulk tissue. More than 3 cm separated this lung sample from the edge of the tumor. Sequencing was carried out using distant non-tumor lung tissue. The receptors were gathered from a woman aged 50 to 65 with non-small cell lung cancer.

This clonotype was picked up one time. This may stem from a read error, because a much larger clone lies one nucleotide away. The chain combines TRBV20-1 with TRBJ2-3; the match to TRBD1 covers 7 bases. Germline assignment: CDR1 DFQATT and CDR2 SNEGSKA (reference sequence). The CDR3 runs to 13 residues. The junction had 10 bases not matched to a gene; V was cut back by 7 bases and J by 6 bases. In nucleotides, the CDR3 is TGCAGTGATATCGGACAGGCACGGGATACGCAGTATTTT. Its translation: CSDIGQARDTQYF.

The V and J genes are TRBV7-2 and TRBJ2-7; D is perhaps TRBD1 or TRBD2 (6 bases each). V was trimmed by 5 bases and J by 9 bases, leaving 17 bases between them. Germline V gene lookup returns CDR1 SGHTA and CDR2 FQGNSA. This CDR3 comprises 13 residues. As DNA, the CDR3 is TGTGCCAGCAGCGCCAAAGTACAGGGAGGGCAGTACTTC. This codes for CASSAKVQGGQYF.

This clonotype has a single count. A much larger clone differs by one base, so this may be a read error. The gene calls are TRBV28 and TRBJ2-7; TRBD2 aligns across 14 bases. Trimming cost V 4 bases and J 6 bases; bases outside gene matches: 5. The CDR3 covers 15 residues. In germline, CDR1 is MDHEN, CDR2 SYDVKM. The CDR3 spells CASSSWTSGRCEQYF. The CDR3 DNA reads as TGTGCCAGCAGTTCCTGGACTAGCGGGAGGTGCGAGCAGTACTTC.

With regard to this clonotype: One junction end does not reproduce the germline sequence, and a read error may be involved. The chain employs TRBV6-6 and TRBJ1-4; no reliable D call. Germline assignment: CDR1 MNHNY and CDR2 SVGAGI (reference sequence). The CDR3 has 15 residues. CDR3: CACRTRVSLCEKLFF. The CDR3 nucleotides read TGTGCCTGCAGGACCCGAGTAAGCCTGTGTGAAAAACTGTTTTTT.

On this clonotype itself: At one end, the junction sequence differs from germline, possibly due to a read error. The chain employs TRBV11-1 and TRBJ2-3; 12 bases match TRBD2. Germline assignment: CDR1 SGHAT and CDR2 FQDESV (reference sequence). The CDR3 is 18 residues long. CDR3 sequence reads: CASSFGLAGFKGTDTQFF. DNA for the CDR3: TGTGCCAGCAGCTTTGGACTAGCGGGATTTAAAGGCACAGATACGCAGTTTTTT.

V usage is TRBV29-1 and J usage is TRBJ1-3, with D uncertain. The CDR3 covers 15 residues. The germline V gene has CDR1 SQVTM and CDR2 ANQGSEA. CDR3 nucleotides: TGCGGTGCTGGAGGCGACGGCAGCTCTGGAAACACCATATATTTT. Its protein product is CGAGGDGSSGNTIYF.

The chain employs TRBV24-1 and TRBJ2-1, with TRBD2 identical over 11 bases. Germline loops: CDR1 KGHDR, CDR2 SFDVKD. The CDR3 extends over 14 amino acids. Trimming cost V 10 bases and J 8 bases; bases outside gene matches: 9. The CDR3 protein is CATAGISGRDEQFF. In nucleotides, the CDR3 is TGTGCCACTGCCGGGATTAGCGGGAGGGATGAGCAGTTCTTC.

Worth noting for this clonotype: This may stem from a read error, because a much larger clone lies one nucleotide away. The conserved final phenylalanine or tryptophan is absent from the CDR3, which likely points to a read error. V gene TRBV5-5 combines with J gene TRBJ2-3; 15 bases match TRBD2. The CDR3 consists of 19 residues. The germline CDR1 and CDR2 sequences are SGHKS and YYEKEE (reference sequence). V was pared by 0 bases and J by 1 base, with 6 bases of the junction left unmatched. The chain's CDR3 is CASSLGGLAGGLGTDTQYS. The CDR3 DNA sequence: TGTGCCAGCAGCTTGGGCGGACTAGCGGGAGGGCTGGGCACAGATACGCAGTATTCT.

On this clonotype itself: The germline gene is not matched at one end of the junction; a read error may be the cause. V gene TRBV4-1 combines with J gene TRBJ2-5; 7 bases align to TRBD2. The CDR3 is 17 amino acids. Per germline, CDR1 MGHRA and CDR2 YSYEKL. The CDR3 sequence is CASSQGGMGGERETQYF. DNA of the CDR3: TGCGCCAGCAGTCAAGGTGGTATGGGAGGGGAAAGAGAGACCCAGTACTTC.

This clonotype was recorded only once. Without the conserved terminal phenylalanine or tryptophan, this CDR3 likely stems from a read error. No DNA is shown, since the ends of the CDR3 on it are uncertain; the CDR3 is the one TCRdb lists. V gene TRBV11-2 combines with J gene TRBJ2-1; the D segment call TRBD2 is taken from the table without a DNA check. Germline lookup yields CDR1 SGHAT and CDR2 FQNNGV. Termini included, the CDR3 measures 16 amino acids. This CDR3 is CASSRMILARDNEQFI.

With respect to this clonotype: This CDR3 is missing its conserved last phenylalanine or tryptophan, likely due to a read error. The gene calls are TRBV5-5 and TRBJ2-2, with 14 bases aligning to TRBD2. The CDR3 is 18 amino acids. CDR1 is SGHKS and CDR2 is YYEKEE in the germline V gene (reference sequence). The CDR3 reads CASSGGLAGGSNTRELFI. CDR3 sequence (DNA): TGTGCCAGCAGCGGCGGACTAGCGGGAGGCTCGAACACCAGGGAGCTGTTTATT.

The V and J genes are TRBV4-3 and TRBJ2-3; D remains unclear. Germline CDR1 is LGHNA and CDR2 is YSLEER. The CDR3 totals 17 residues. The ends were cut back, 0 bases at V and 2 bases at J, with 15 bases in the middle. This CDR3 reads CASSQDFAVSVTDTQYF. The CDR3 coding sequence is TGCGCCAGCAGCCAAGATTTTGCAGTCTCGGTCACAGATACGCAGTATTTT.

About this clonotype itself: The junction shows a germline mismatch at one end, possibly a read error. The chain recombines TRBV28 with TRBJ2-6; TRBD1 matches 9 bases. The germline V gene has CDR1 MDHEN and CDR2 SYDVKM. The CDR3 loop spans 17 amino acids. CDR3 sequence: CASSEGTGKSGANLLTF. DNA of the CDR3: TGTGCCAGCAGTGAGGGGACAGGGAAATCTGGGGCCAACCTCCTGACTTTC.

In regard to this clonotype: The CDR3 carries no conserved terminal phenylalanine or tryptophan, so it likely arises from a read error. The chain couples TRBV11-2 to TRBJ1-1; D is ambiguous. Germline V gene lookup returns CDR1 SGHAT and CDR2 FQNNGV. The CDR3 consists of 13 residues. Trimming took off 5 bases at V and 1 base at J, with 8 bases between the two ends. CDR3 region: CASSKSSNTEAFL. Written as DNA, the CDR3 is TGTGCCAGCAGCAAATCATCGAACACTGAAGCTTTCTTA.

Concerning this clonotype: This may stem from a read error, because a much larger clone lies one nucleotide away. This sequence joins TRBV6-2 or TRBV6-3 and TRBJ2-1; no definite D call. The CDR3 sequence is 12 residues long. CDR1 is MNHEY, CDR2 SVGEGT, per germline. The CDR3 is CASSPPRNEHFF. The CDR3 DNA is TGTGCCAGCAGCCCCCCCCGGAATGAGCACTTCTTC.

About this clonotype: Germline is not matched at one junction end, which may reflect a read error. The chain uses TRBV20-1 and TRBJ1-5; tentative D call: TRBD1 (6 bases). The CDR3 totals 16 residues. Germline V lookup: CDR1 DFQATT, CDR2 SNEGSKA (reference sequence). The CDR3 region is CDALTPQGISNQPQHF. In DNA form, the CDR3 reads TGTGATGCGTTAACGCCTCAGGGGATTAGCAATCAGCCCCAGCATTTT.

Regarding this clonotype: With a much larger clone just one base away, this may be a read error. For the CDR3, the DNA is TGTGCCAGCAGCCGAGTGCTCCGGGAAAACCAAGAGACCCAGTACTTC. Its translation is CASSRVLRENQETQYF. This sequence joins TRBV4-2 and TRBJ2-5; TRBD2 is a possible D gene (5 bases). Trimming left V 4 bases short and J 0 bases short, with 15 bases between. The CDR3 runs 16 residues. Germline values: CDR1 LGHNA, CDR2 YNFKEQ.

Concerning this clonotype: Being one base from a much bigger clone, this may be a read error. No conserved phenylalanine or tryptophan is present at the end of the CDR3, so a read error is the likely explanation. The CDR3 region has the DNA TGTGCCAGCAGTTACAGGACGGGGACAGGTACCTACAATGAGCAGTTCTTA. Protein: CASSYRTGTGTYNEQFL. The rearrangement uses TRBV6-5 and TRBJ2-1, with TRBD1 matching over 8 bases. V trimming: 2 bases; J trimming: 2 bases; junction bases outside the gene matches: 8. Germline CDR1 is MNHEY and CDR2 is SVGAGI. The CDR3 has 17 residues.

Remarks on this clonotype: This likely comes from a read error, as the CDR3 has no conserved phenylalanine or tryptophan at its end. No DNA is shown, since the ends of the CDR3 on it are uncertain; the CDR3 is the one TCRdb lists. V gene TRBV5-4 combines with J gene TRBJ2-1; the table's D call, TRBD2, was not checked against the DNA. The germline gives CDR1 SGHNT, CDR2 YYREEE (reference sequence). The CDR3 is 14 residues long, counting both termini. The CDR3 sequence: CASSLASTSGSLVI.

This clonotype was seen more than once but under ten times. An end of the junction differs from the germline gene, which may be a read error. The rearrangement links TRBV7-9 to TRBJ2-7; D perhaps matches TRBD2 (5 bases). CDR3 size: 14 residues. Germline-derived CDR1 and CDR2 are SEHNR and FQNEAQ (reference sequence). The DNA of the CDR3 is TGTGTCAGCAGCTTAGCAGTGGCGGGTTACGAGCAGTACTTC. It yields the protein CVSSLAVAGYEQYF. Full variable domain (missing parts from reference TRBV7-9 and TRBJ2-7): DTGVSQNPRHKITKRGQNVTFRCDPISEHNRLYWYRQTLGQGPEFLTYFQNEAQLEKSRLLSDRFSAERPKGSFSTLEIQRTEQGDSAMYLCVSSLAVAGYEQYFGPGTRLTVT.

The rearrangement links TRBV4-2 to TRBJ2-1; D not certain. Germline-derived CDR1 and CDR2 are LGHNA and YNFKEQ. This CDR3 comprises 15 residues. V was trimmed by 4 bases and J by 7 bases, leaving 17 bases between them. The CDR3 region has the DNA TGTGCCAGCAGCCTATCTATGGCTAACGGGAATGAGCAGTTCTTC. Translation gives CASSLSMANGNEQFF.

Notes on this clonotype: One base away lies a much larger clone, so this may be a sequencing read error. This chain uses TRBV6-2 or TRBV6-3 with TRBJ2-7; a possible D gene is TRBD1 (6 bases). CDR3 length: 13 residues. Germline CDR1 MNHEY, CDR2 SVGEGT. In DNA form, the CDR3 reads TGTGCCAGCAGGACAGGATCTACCTACGAGCACTACTTC. It translates to CASRTGSTYEHYF.

This clonotype was seen many times. The chain joins TRBV29-1 to TRBJ2-3; the match to TRBD1 covers 9 bases. The length of the CDR3 is 13 residues. The ends lost 3 bases at V and 7 bases at J; junction bases unmatched: 5. Looked up from germline, CDR1 is SQVTM and CDR2 is ANQGSEA. The CDR3 here is CSVEGQGVYTQYF. In DNA form, the CDR3 reads TGCAGCGTTGAGGGACAGGGCGTCTATACGCAGTATTTT.

This clonotype was recorded a few times. The rearrangement joins TRBV7-2 to TRBJ1-1; the D is unclear. Deletions cut 4 bases from V and 3 bases from J, with 6 bases between. CDR3 length: 12 residues. Germline lookup yields CDR1 SGHTA and CDR2 FQGNSA. CDR3 sequence (DNA): TGTGCCAGCAGCTCCGTATACACTGAAGCTTTCTTT. This codes for CASSSVYTEAFF.

This clonotype appeared a few times. The junction differs from germline at one of its ends, possibly a read error. The V and J genes are TRBV28 and TRBJ1-5; the D gene is possibly TRBD1 (6 bases). The CDR3 runs 14 residues. Germline-derived CDR1 and CDR2 are MDHEN and SYDVKM. As DNA, the CDR3 is TGTACCAGTGGAAAAGGGGGTACCAACCAGCCCCAGCATTTT. Its translation is CTSGKGGTNQPQHF.

The table lists this clonotype with many counts. This chain links TRBV20-1 with TRBJ1-2, with D uncertain. V dropped 3 bases and J dropped 7 bases, with 6 bases sitting between them. This CDR3 is built from 10 residues. Germline V gene data show CDR1 as DFQATT and CDR2 as SNEGSKA (reference sequence). The CDR3 DNA reads as TGCAGTGCTAGGTTGGGTGGCTACACCTTC. It codes for CSARLGGYTF.

To note about this clonotype: This may be a read error: a much more frequent sequence differs by one nucleotide. The chain is built from TRBV20-1 and TRBJ1-5; no definite D call. With 7 bases removed from V and 7 bases from J, the gap between germline ends came to 14 bases. This CDR3 spans 12 amino acids. Germline values: CDR1 DFQATT, CDR2 SNEGSKA (reference sequence). The CDR3, as DNA: TGCAGTGTAGAGTCAGGCGAACAGCCCCAGCATTTT. It specifies CSVESGEQPQHF.

To note about this clonotype: One end of the junction fails to match germline, which may point to a read error. The chain uses TRBV11-1 and TRBJ2-1; D remains ambiguous. This CDR3 is built from 13 residues. Germline CDR1 SGHAT, CDR2 FQDESV (reference sequence). The CDR3 loop reads CDSSLRPLDEQFF. DNA for the CDR3: TGTGACAGCAGCTTACGCCCGCTGGACGAGCAGTTCTTC.

About this clonotype itself: The conserved phenylalanine or tryptophan is not found at the CDR3 terminus, so this likely reflects a read error. V usage is TRBV20-1 and J usage is TRBJ2-1, with 7 bases lining up with TRBD2. CDR1 is DFQATT, CDR2 SNEGSKA, per germline (reference sequence). The CDR3 contains 14 residues. CDR3 nucleotides: TGTAGTGCCCCCGGGAGGTATGGGTACAATGAGCAGTTCTAC. Translation: CSAPGRYGYNEQFY.

This clonotype was recorded many times. V gene TRBV11-1 combines with J gene TRBJ2-2; D is ambiguous. V gave up 5 bases and J gave up 6 bases, with 10 bases separating them. This CDR3 region has 13 residues. CDR1 SGHAT and CDR2 FQDESV come from the germline V gene (reference sequence). The CDR3 DNA is TGTGCCAGCAGCCCTACAACGTCCGGGGAGCTGTTTTTT. As protein: CASSPTTSGELFF. The full variable domain, completed using reference TRBV11-1 and TRBJ2-2, is EAEVAQSPRYKITEKSQAVAFWCDPISGHATLYWYRQILGQGPELLVQFQDESVVDDSQLPKDRFSAERLKGVDSTLKIQPAELGDSAMYLCASSPTTSGELFFGEGSRLTVL.

This clonotype was seen only a few times. A much larger clone differs by one base, so this may be a read error. This chain links TRBV20-1 with TRBJ2-7; D possibly matches TRBD1 or TRBD2 (5 bases each). The germline V gene encodes CDR1 DFQATT and CDR2 SNEGSKA (reference sequence). Trimming took off 5 bases at V and 3 bases at J, with 17 bases between the two ends. The CDR3 extends over 14 amino acids. This CDR3 is CSAPPDGTNYEQYF. As DNA, the CDR3 is TGCAGTGCTCCCCCAGACGGGACCAACTACGAGCAGTACTTC.

With regard to this clonotype: An end of the junction differs from the germline gene, which may be a read error. The chain uses TRBV11-1 and TRBJ2-7; 9 bases align to TRBD1. Looked up from germline, CDR1 is SGHAT and CDR2 is FQDESV (reference sequence). There are 15 residues in the CDR3. CDR3 in amino acids: CVSSFRDRDEYVQYF. The CDR3 bases are TGTGTCAGCAGCTTCAGGGACAGGGACGAGTACGTGCAGTACTTC.